The text below deals with one T cell receptor (beta chain). The sample originates from a study of CD8 T cells in Susac syndrome. V lost 2 bases to trimming and J lost 3 bases, with 8 bases between them. CDR3 length: 14 residues. A quantity of about 0.45 to 1 ug RNA underwent reverse transcription using random hexamers. TCRdb recomputed calls from the immunoSEQ multiplex PCR reads with MiXCR, one row per CDR3 protein. This sample has approximately 140,000 distinct CDR3 sequences, with 65% to 90% found just once. Sequencing was done on a sample of CD8+ T cells from PBMCs. The chain combines TRBV12-3 or TRBV12-4 with TRBJ1-3, with D possibly being TRBD1 (6 bases). The TCR comes from a human donor with multiple sclerosis. The chain's CDR3 is CASSLPGDGNTIYF. As DNA, the CDR3 is TGTGCCAGCAGTTTACCAGGGGATGGAAACACCATATATTTT.